This entry features one TCR beta chain sequence. Its antigen is undetermined. The data derive from a study of cytomegalovirus exposure and HLA in healthy donors. Study-level background: Caucasian-associated ancestry cluster membership applied to just over 80% of nearly 400 genotyped donors.

Study results and limitations: TCR association rates varied by HLA locus in a later analysis, with DRB1 highest and HLA-C lowest.

Per germline, CDR1 LNHDA and CDR2 SQIVND (reference sequence). Trimming removed 6 bases from V and 3 bases from J, with 11 bases in between. The CDR3 is 13 amino acids. Primers: 60 Vbeta forward and 13 Jbeta reverse. Original methodology: Around 76 million unique TCR beta chains, 9.5 million to 14 million shared, were counted in a later analysis. Produced via immunoSEQ multiplex PCR; TCRdb's table is partial and in-frame only. That table supplies the V and J calls and clone size; D and trimming were determined from the DNA. Here the sample spans about 130,000 clones, nearly 80% being singletons. The origin of this receptor is a young man in good health and CMV-seronegative. The rearrangement joins TRBV19 to TRBJ1-2; the D gene is possibly TRBD1 (6 bases). The sample comprised PBMCs. The CDR3 reads CASSNGQYYGYTF. CDR3 DNA sequence: TGTGCCAGTAGCAATGGACAGTACTATGGCTACACCTTC. The full variable domain, rest sourced from reference TRBV19 and TRBJ1-2, is DGGITQSPKYLFRKEGQNVTLSCEQNLNHDAMYWYRQDPGQGLRLIYYSQIVNDFQKGDIAEGYSVSREKKESFPLTVTSAQKNPTAFYLCASSNGQYYGYTFGSGTRLTVV.